The entry below gives a single T cell receptor beta chain sequence along with its context. Trimming cost V 5 bases and J 5 bases; bases outside gene matches: 2. The CDR3 contains 13 residues. The germline gives CDR1 SGHRS, CDR2 YFSETQ. The data are from a study of blood T cell repertoires in COVID-19. At the level of the study: The United States, Italy and Spain supplied acute and convalescent COVID-19 samples. PBMCs, B-cell-depleted T cells, or T cells provided the cDNA or gDNA that made up the material.

Original methodology: Estimates of nucleated cell counts were drawn from the amplification of reference gene primers. Using immunoSEQ multiplex PCR, the repertoire was profiled, and TCRdb retains in-frame clones only, with some absent. The DNA gave D and trimming, while V, J and clone size come from that table. The sample consists of about 350,000 clones, more than 70% of them appearing once. For recovered donors of Cohort 3, there were two negative PCRs, clearance, or symptom resolution. The rearrangement uses TRBV5-1 and TRBJ2-1, with TRBD1 matching over 9 bases. This receptor was taken from a woman under 40 who had recovered from COVID-19. Input material: PBMCs or T cells enriched from blood (not recorded which). In nucleotides, the CDR3 is TGCGCCAGCAGTAGGACAGGGGACAATGAGCAGTTCTTC. Its protein product is CASSRTGDNEQFF.